This T cell receptor beta chain was observed in a study of cytomegalovirus exposure and HLA in healthy donors. It was with 60 Vbeta and 13 Jbeta primers that the PCR ran. TCRdb's copy holds only in-frame clones and misses some; the assay was immunoSEQ multiplex PCR. The repertoire holds approximately 120,000 clones, about 79% seen once, with less than 2.5% in the top ten. Overall study findings and caveats: In a later analysis, productive TCRs from donors in an Asian-associated ancestry cluster reportedly carried fewer N-insertions than the cohort mean.

In its sample, this clone was seen a few times. What it binds is unknown. From germline, CDR1 is MNHEY and CDR2 SVGAGI. The V segment lost 6 bases and the J segment 0 bases; nucleotides outside the gene matches: 4. This CDR3 has 14 amino acids. The sequenced sample consisted of PBMCs. The receptor was derived from a man aged 45-65 years in good health and CMV-seronegative. V and J are TRBV6-5 and TRBJ1-2, with 7 bases aligning to TRBD1. CDR3 residues: CASRQGVPNYGYTF. The CDR3 DNA reads as TGTGCCAGCAGGCAGGGGGTTCCTAACTATGGCTACACCTTC.